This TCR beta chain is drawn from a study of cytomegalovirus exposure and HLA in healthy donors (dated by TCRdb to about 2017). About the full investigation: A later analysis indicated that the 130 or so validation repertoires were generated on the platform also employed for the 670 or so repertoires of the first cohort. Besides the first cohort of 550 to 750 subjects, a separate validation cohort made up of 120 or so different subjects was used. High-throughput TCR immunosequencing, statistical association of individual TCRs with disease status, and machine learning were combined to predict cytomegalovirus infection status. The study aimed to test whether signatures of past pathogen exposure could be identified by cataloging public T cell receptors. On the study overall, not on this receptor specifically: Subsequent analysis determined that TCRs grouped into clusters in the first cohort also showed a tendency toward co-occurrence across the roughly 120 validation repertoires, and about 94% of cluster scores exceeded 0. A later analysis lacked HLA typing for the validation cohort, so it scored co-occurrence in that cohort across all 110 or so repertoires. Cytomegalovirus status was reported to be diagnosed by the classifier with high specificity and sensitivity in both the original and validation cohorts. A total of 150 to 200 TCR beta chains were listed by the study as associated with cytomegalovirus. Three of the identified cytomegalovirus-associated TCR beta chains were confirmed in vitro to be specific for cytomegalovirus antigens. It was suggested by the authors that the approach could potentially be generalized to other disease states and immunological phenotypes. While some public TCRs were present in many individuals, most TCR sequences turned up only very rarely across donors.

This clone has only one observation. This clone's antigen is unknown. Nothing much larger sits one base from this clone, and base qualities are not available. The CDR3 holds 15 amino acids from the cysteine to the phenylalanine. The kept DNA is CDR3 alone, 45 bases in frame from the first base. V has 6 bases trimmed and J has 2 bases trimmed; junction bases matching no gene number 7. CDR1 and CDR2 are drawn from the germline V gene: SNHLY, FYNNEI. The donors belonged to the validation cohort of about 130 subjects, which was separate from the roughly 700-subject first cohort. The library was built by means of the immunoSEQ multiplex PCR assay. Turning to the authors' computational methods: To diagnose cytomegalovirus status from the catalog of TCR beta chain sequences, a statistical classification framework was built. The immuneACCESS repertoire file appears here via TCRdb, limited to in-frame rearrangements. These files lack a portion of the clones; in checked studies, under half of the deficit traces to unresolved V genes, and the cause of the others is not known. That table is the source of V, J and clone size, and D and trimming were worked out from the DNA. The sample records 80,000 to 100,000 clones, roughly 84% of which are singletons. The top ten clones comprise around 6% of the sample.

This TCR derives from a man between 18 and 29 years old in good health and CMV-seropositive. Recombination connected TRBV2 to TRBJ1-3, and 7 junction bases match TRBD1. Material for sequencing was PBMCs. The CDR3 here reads CASSTDRVAGNTIYF. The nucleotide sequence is TGTGCCAGCAGCACCGACAGGGTGGCTGGAAACACCATATATTTT.